Given below is one TCR beta chain in context. This sample was taken from a study of cytomegalovirus exposure and HLA in healthy donors. The PCR contained 60 Vbeta and 13 Jbeta primers. Assay used: immunoSEQ multiplex PCR; TCRdb lists only in-frame clones, some missing. Of 110,000 to 150,000 clones listed, roughly 70% were seen once; the top ten hold around 7%. The CDR3 loop spans 14 amino acids. Germline V gene sequence: CDR1 MNHEY, CDR2 SMNVEV (reference sequence). The ends were cut back, 5 bases at V and 5 bases at J, with 14 bases in the middle. Sequencing was done on a sample of PBMCs. The receptor comes from a young man in good health and CMV-seronegative. The rearrangement joins TRBV27 to TRBJ2-3; D perhaps matches TRBD2 (6 bases). The CDR3 loop reads CASSPGGWGDTQYF. For the CDR3, the DNA is TGTGCCAGCAGTCCCGGGGGTTGGGGAGATACGCAGTATTTT.